The clone carrying this T cell receptor (beta chain) was counted only a few times. Enrolment of Seattle patients took place during active infection, and they were followed longitudinally. This sample is drawn from a study of blood T cell repertoires in COVID-19. Study details: Acute-phase and convalescent COVID-19 samples originated in the United States, Italy and Spain. In each case, the material was cDNA or gDNA derived from T cells, B-cell-depleted T cells, or PBMCs.

Germline V gene data show CDR1 as SNHLY and CDR2 as FYNNEI. V gave up 4 bases and J gave up 4 bases; unmatched junction bases: 9. The CDR3 sequence is 16 residues long. The authors' processing: Amplification from reference gene primers served as the basis for estimated nucleated cell counts. The method was immunoSEQ multiplex PCR; TCRdb's version includes in-frame clones alone and lacks a portion of them. That table furnishes V, J and clone size, whereas the DNA furnished D and trimming. This sample has tens of thousands of clones; 89% occur once, and the top ten carry roughly 5.1%. The material sequenced was peripheral blood. The V and J genes are TRBV2 and TRBJ1-5; TRBD1 matches at 8 bases. This receptor was taken from a man between 60 and 75 years old with COVID-19, enrolled during active disease. CDR3 in amino acids: CASSAMGTGDNQPQHF. CDR3 sequence (DNA): TGTGCCAGCAGTGCTATGGGGACAGGTGATAATCAGCCCCAGCATTTT.